Shown below are 5 T cell receptor beta chains from a single sample sequenced in a study of blood T cell repertoires in COVID-19. Sequenced by immunoSEQ multiplex PCR; TCRdb stores in-frame clones only, minus some. Of roughly 43,000 clones in the sample, roughly 85% are singletons; the top ten hold roughly 4.6%. Sequenced: peripheral blood. The receptors stem from a woman in her sixties or seventies with acute or convalescent COVID-19.

The genes are TRBV7-3 and TRBJ2-3; possible D gene TRBD1, 5 bases. Trimming took 2 bases from V and 4 from J, leaving 16 bases between them. This CDR3 region has 16 residues. Germline-derived CDR1 and CDR2 are SGHTA and FQGTGA. The CDR3 DNA sequence: TGTGCCAGCAGCTTATATGCCCAGCCACAGGCAGATACGCAGTATTTT. Its protein product is CASSLYAQPQADTQYF.

V and J are TRBV7-2 and TRBJ1-4; TRBD1 is a possible D gene (6 bases). CDR3 length: 16 residues. Germline V gene lookup returns CDR1 SGHTA and CDR2 FQGNSA. V lost 5 bases to trimming and J lost 3 bases, with 16 bases between them. Here the CDR3 reads CASSGFQGSPNEKLFF. The CDR3 DNA follows: TGTGCCAGCAGCGGATTCCAGGGGTCGCCTAATGAAAAACTGTTTTTT.

This clone has just a few counts. The chain combines TRBV29-1 with TRBJ1-1; no reliable D call. The CDR3 loop spans 14 amino acids. V dropped 7 bases and J dropped 5 bases, with 20 bases sitting between them. Germline V gives CDR1 SQVTM, CDR2 ANQGSEA. The CDR3 is CSAVPLTGSTEAFF. The CDR3 DNA reads TGCAGCGCTGTGCCCCTTACGGGGAGTACTGAAGCTTTCTTT.

This clone came up once. The chain has TRBV7-2 and TRBJ2-7; D is perhaps TRBD1 (6 bases). The CDR3 has 17 residues. V was trimmed by 5 bases and J by 4 bases, leaving 24 bases between them. Germline CDR1 is SGHTA and CDR2 is FQGNSA. The CDR3 region is CASSPFSGVTRNYEQYF. For the CDR3, the DNA is TGTGCCAGCAGCCCGTTTTCAGGGGTAACTAGGAATTACGAGCAGTACTTC.

The rearrangement links TRBV4-3 to TRBJ2-1, with 7 bases identical to TRBD2. The CDR3 is 17 amino acids. Germline CDR1 LGHNA, CDR2 YSLEER. The trim removed 3 bases at V and 8 bases at J, leaving 16 bases unmatched. The CDR3 nucleotides are TGCGCCAGCAGCCAGGGAGGGGACCAAAAGGGAAGGGATGAGCAGTTCTTC. Encoded protein: CASSQGGDQKGRDEQFF.